A selection of T cell receptor beta chains follows, all from one sample in a study of blood T cell repertoires in COVID-19. TCRdb's copy holds only in-frame clones and misses some; the assay was immunoSEQ multiplex PCR. Among roughly 29,000 clones listed, 75% to 85% were seen once. Sequencing input: peripheral blood. The receptors originated from a man between 65 and 80 years old with active COVID-19. The CDR3 runs from the conserved cysteine through the conserved F or W. The D gene is left open where the match is weak. Size values are once, few and many counts, or a class for expanded clones, and some rows have none.

v_call,clone_size,d_call,j_call,cdr3_nt,cdr3_aa
TRBV5-6,-,TRBD1,TRBJ1-1,TGTGCCAGCAGCCCACGGACAGGGCCACTGAACACTGAAGCTTTCTTT,CASSPRTGPLNTEAFF
TRBV5-1,-,-,TRBJ1-2,TGCGCCAGCAGCCCGACAACGACGGTTGTAGGAGGCTACACCTTC,CASSPTTTVVGGYTF
TRBV28,-,TRBD2,TRBJ2-5,TGTGCCAGCAGGACTAGCGGGAGGGGAGAGACCCAGTACTTC,CASRTSGRGETQYF
TRBV5-1,-,TRBD1,TRBJ2-6,TGCGCCAGCAACCCGGGACAGGTCTACTCTGGGGCCAACGTCCTGACTTTC,CASNPGQVYSGANVLTF
TRBV18,-,-,TRBJ1-4,TGTGCCAGCTCACCCCGAGATAATGAAAAACTGTTTTTT,CASSPRDNEKLFF
TRBV5-1,-,-,TRBJ1-6,TGCGCCAGCAGCCCCTTCCCGGGGGGCTCCTATAATTCACCCCTCCACTTT,CASSPFPGGSYNSPLHF
TRBV5-1,-,TRBD2,TRBJ2-4,TGCGCCAGCAGCTTCGGGACTAGCGGAGACATTCAGTACTTC,CASSFGTSGDIQYF
TRBV4-1,-,TRBD1,TRBJ1-4,TGCGCCAGCAGCTTAGGTGGGCAGGGGGTCTTCGGGCTTAATGAAAAACTGTTTTTT,CASSLGGQGVFGLNEKLFF
TRBV6-1,-,-,TRBJ1-1,TGTGCCAGCAGTGAAGAACCCCGGGCTGAAGCTTTCTTT,CASSEEPRAEAFF
TRBV4-2,many,-,TRBJ1-6,TGTGCCAGCAGCCATTTCTTGGCCGACAGTAATTCACCCCTCCACTTT,CASSHFLADSNSPLHF
TRBV11-2,-,TRBD1,TRBJ1-3,TGTGCCAGCAGCGTCACAGGGGCGACCATATATTTT,CASSVTGATIYF
TRBV6-5,-,-,TRBJ2-3,TGTGCCAGCAGGGGTGTTTGGAGAGGGGATACGCAGTATTTT,CASRGVWRGDTQYF
TRBV14,-,TRBD1,TRBJ2-1,TGTGCCAGCAGCCTCGAAGGGGACAGGCCCTACAATGAGCAGTTCTTC,CASSLEGDRPYNEQFF
TRBV6-6,-,-,TRBJ1-5,TGTGCCAGCAGGGGCGGGCCCCGGAGCAATCAGCCCCAGCATTTT,CASRGGPRSNQPQHF
TRBV10-3,-,-,TRBJ1-2,TGTGCCATCAGTTCTAGTGGCAGGGGCTTCTATGGCTACACCTTC,CAISSSGRGFYGYTF
TRBV19,-,TRBD1,TRBJ2-7,TGTGCCAGTAGCGGGACAGTTACCACCTACGAGCAGTACTTC,CASSGTVTTYEQYF
TRBV19,-,TRBD1,TRBJ2-7,TGTGCCAGTAGTTCCGGGACAGCCTACGAGCAGTACTTC,CASSSGTAYEQYF
TRBV28,-,-,TRBJ2-5,TGTGCCAGCACACGGCAGGTCGAAGAGACCCAGTACTTC,CASTRQVEETQYF
TRBV5-1,-,-,TRBJ2-3,TGCGCCAGCAGCTTGGGCGGGAGCACAGATACGCAGTATTTT,CASSLGGSTDTQYF
TRBV5-1,once,-,TRBJ1-2,TGCGCCAGCAGCTTGGAACAGACATACTATGGCTACACCTTC,CASSLEQTYYGYTF
TRBV5-1,-,-,TRBJ1-1,TGCGCCAGCAGCTCCCAAGGAGGGAACACTGAAGCTTTCTTT,CASSSQGGNTEAFF
TRBV7-3,-,TRBD1,TRBJ2-1,TGTGCCAGCAGCTTAAGTGGGGCGGGGACAGGGAACAATGAGCAGTTCTTC,CASSLSGAGTGNNEQFF
TRBV6-2/TRBV6-3,few,-,TRBJ1-1,TGTGCCAGCAGCCGACAAGTTGAAGCTTTCTTT,CASSRQVEAFF
TRBV28,once,-,TRBJ1-4,TGTGCCAGCAGCCCCCAGGCACGGGACTATGGTGAAAAACTGTTTTTT,CASSPQARDYGEKLFF
TRBV20-1,once,-,TRBJ2-7,TGCAGTGCCCACAGAACCTACGAGCAGTACTTC,CSAHRTYEQYF
TRBV9,-,TRBD1,TRBJ1-1,TGTGCCAGCCAGGGGGCCTCGAACACTGAAGCTTTCTTT,CASQGASNTEAFF
TRBV9,-,TRBD1,TRBJ2-7,TGTGCCAGCACCCACACAGGGGGCACTTACGAGCAGTACTTC,CASTHTGGTYEQYF
TRBV7-9,once,TRBD2,TRBJ2-1,TGTGCCAGCAGCTTAGAACTTGCGGGGGACAATGAGCAGTTCTTC,CASSLELAGDNEQFF
TRBV11-2,-,TRBD1,TRBJ1-1,TGTGCCAGCAGCCCCCGGACAGGGTCGGTGAACACTGAAGCTTTCTTT,CASSPRTGSVNTEAFF
TRBV7-2,-,-,TRBJ2-3,TGTGCCAGCAGCCAAAGTCGGGTGGATACGCAGTATTTT,CASSQSRVDTQYF
TRBV19,-,TRBD2,TRBJ2-1,TGTGCCAGTAGTATTGGGACTAGCGGGAGAGATGAGCAGTTCTTC,CASSIGTSGRDEQFF
TRBV11-3,-,-,TRBJ2-2,TGTGCCAGCAGCTTCACAGGGAATGCCGGGGAGCTGTTTTTT,CASSFTGNAGELFF
TRBV5-1,-,-,TRBJ2-5,TGCGCCAGCAGCTTTAGACAGAACCAAGAGACCCAGTACTTC,CASSFRQNQETQYF
TRBV7-8,-,TRBD1,TRBJ1-2,TGTGCCAGCAGCCCGACTGCCGGGACAGGGTTTAACTATGGCTACACCTTC,CASSPTAGTGFNYGYTF
TRBV19,-,-,TRBJ2-1,TGTGCCAGTAGTACAGGATTTTCCGACAATGAGCAGTTCTTC,CASSTGFSDNEQFF
TRBV10-1,-,-,TRBJ2-5,TGCGCCAGCAGTGAGTCGAGAGTTCGAGAGACCCAGTACTTC,CASSESRVRETQYF
TRBV6-1,few,TRBD1,TRBJ1-6,TGTGCCAGCAGTGAAAGAACAGGGGCTGGGAATTCACCCCTCCACTTT,CASSERTGAGNSPLHF
TRBV7-8,-,TRBD2,TRBJ2-7,TGTGCCAGCAGCTCCCTAGCGGGAACCTCCTACGAGCAGTACTTC,CASSSLAGTSYEQYF
TRBV12-5,-,-,TRBJ1-1,TGTGCTAGTGGTCCCCCCAGGGGCTCGAACACTGAAGCTTTCTTT,CASGPPRGSNTEAFF
TRBV5-1,-,TRBD2,TRBJ2-2,TGCGCCAGCACCGGGACTAGCGGGAGGGCCAACACCGGGGAGCTGTTTTTT,CASTGTSGRANTGELFF
TRBV30,-,-,TRBJ2-6,TGTGCCTGGAGTCGAGGCTCTGGGGCCAACGTCCTGACTTTC,CAWSRGSGANVLTF
TRBV19,-,-,TRBJ1-2,TGTGCCAGTAGTATACAGGGCGGTGGCTACACCTTC,CASSIQGGGYTF
TRBV7-8,-,TRBD2,TRBJ2-1,TGTGCCAGCAGCCCCGGACTAGCGGTAAGCTCCTACAATGAGCAGTTCTTC,CASSPGLAVSSYNEQFF
TRBV11-2,-,-,TRBJ2-3,TGTGCCAGCAGCTTAGAAGGGGACTGGAGAGGTGGATTAGATACGCAGTATTTT,CASSLEGDWRGGLDTQYF
TRBV12-5,once,TRBD1,TRBJ2-1,TGTGCTAGTGGTTTGGGACAGGGGGCATACAATGAGCAGTTCTTC,CASGLGQGAYNEQFF
TRBV2,once,-,TRBJ1-5,TGTGCCTCCAAGGAGTTAGGGGGGGAACAGCCCCAGCATTTT,CASKELGGEQPQHF
TRBV5-8,-,-,TRBJ2-7,TGTGCCAGCAGCCGCGGGACAGTTTACTACGAGCAGTACTTC,CASSRGTVYYEQYF
TRBV18,-,TRBD1,TRBJ2-3,TGTGCCAGCTCACCACCGGGACAGATAGGGGATACGCAGTATTTT,CASSPPGQIGDTQYF
TRBV6-2/TRBV6-3,-,-,TRBJ1-1,TGTGCCAGCAGTTACGTACGGGTGAACACTGAAGCTTTCTTT,CASSYVRVNTEAFF
TRBV21-1,-,-,TRBJ1-2,TGTGCCAGAGGCGACAGGGTGCGTGGCTACACCTTC,CARGDRVRGYTF
TRBV7-9,-,TRBD1,TRBJ1-5,TGTGCCAGCAGCTCGGACAGGGACAATCAGCCCCAGCATTTT,CASSSDRDNQPQHF
TRBV5-6,-,TRBD2,TRBJ2-5,TGTGCCAGCAGCTTGACTAGCGGGGGGGAGACCCAGTACTTC,CASSLTSGGETQYF
TRBV3-1/TRBV3-2,-,-,TRBJ1-1,TGTGCCAGCAGCCAAGGGGTAGGAGGCACTGAAGCTTTCTTT,CASSQGVGGTEAFF